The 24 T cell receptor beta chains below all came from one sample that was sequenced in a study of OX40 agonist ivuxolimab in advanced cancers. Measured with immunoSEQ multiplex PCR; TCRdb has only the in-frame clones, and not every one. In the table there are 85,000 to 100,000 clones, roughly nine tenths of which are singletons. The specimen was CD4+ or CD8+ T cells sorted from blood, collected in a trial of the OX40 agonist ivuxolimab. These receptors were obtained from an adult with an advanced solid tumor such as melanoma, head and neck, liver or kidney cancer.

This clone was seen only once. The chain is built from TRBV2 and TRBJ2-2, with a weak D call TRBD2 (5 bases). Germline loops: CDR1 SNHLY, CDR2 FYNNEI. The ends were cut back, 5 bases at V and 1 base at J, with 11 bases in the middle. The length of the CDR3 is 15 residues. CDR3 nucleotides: TGTGCCAGCAGTTTGGACTCTTTGAACACCGGGGAGCTGTTTTTT. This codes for CASSLDSLNTGELFF.

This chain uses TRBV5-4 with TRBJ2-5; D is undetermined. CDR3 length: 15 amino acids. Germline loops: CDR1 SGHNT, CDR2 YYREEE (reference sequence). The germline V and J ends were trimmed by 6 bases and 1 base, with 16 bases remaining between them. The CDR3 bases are TGTGCCAGCACCTCCGGAAACGGGTTCCAAGAGACCCAGTACTTC. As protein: CASTSGNGFQETQYF.

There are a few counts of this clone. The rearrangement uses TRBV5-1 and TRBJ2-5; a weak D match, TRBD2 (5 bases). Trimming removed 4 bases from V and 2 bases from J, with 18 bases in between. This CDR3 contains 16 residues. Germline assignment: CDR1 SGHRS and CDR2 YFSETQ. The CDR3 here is CASSPQQTRRQETQYF. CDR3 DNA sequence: TGCGCCAGCAGCCCTCAGCAAACTAGGCGGCAAGAGACCCAGTACTTC.

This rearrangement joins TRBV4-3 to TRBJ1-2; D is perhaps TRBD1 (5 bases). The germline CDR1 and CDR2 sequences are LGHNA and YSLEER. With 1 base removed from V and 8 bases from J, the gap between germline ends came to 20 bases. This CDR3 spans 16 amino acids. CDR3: CASSQGGGSSRTGYTF. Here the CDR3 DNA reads TGCGCCAGCAGCCAAGGGGGGGGTTCGAGCCGGACGGGCTACACCTTC.

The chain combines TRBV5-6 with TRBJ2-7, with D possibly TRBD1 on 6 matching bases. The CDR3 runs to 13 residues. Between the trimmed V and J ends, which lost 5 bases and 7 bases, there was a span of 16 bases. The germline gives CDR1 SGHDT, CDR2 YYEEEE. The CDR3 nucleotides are TGTGCCAGCAGGAGGGGGATAGGTGCAGAGCAGTACTTC. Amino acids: CASRRGIGAEQYF.

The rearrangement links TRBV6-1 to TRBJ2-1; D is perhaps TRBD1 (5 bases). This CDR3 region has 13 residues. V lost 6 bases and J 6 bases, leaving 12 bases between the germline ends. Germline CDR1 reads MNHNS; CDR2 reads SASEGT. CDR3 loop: CASRRQPLNEQFF. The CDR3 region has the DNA TGTGCCAGCAGACGACAGCCACTCAATGAGCAGTTCTTC.

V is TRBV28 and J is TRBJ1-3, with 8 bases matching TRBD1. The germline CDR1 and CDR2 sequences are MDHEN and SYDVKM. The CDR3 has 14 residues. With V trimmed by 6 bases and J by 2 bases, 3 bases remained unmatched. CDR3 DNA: TGTGCCAGCAGCCAACAGGGGGCTGGAAACACCATATATTTT. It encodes CASSQQGAGNTIYF.

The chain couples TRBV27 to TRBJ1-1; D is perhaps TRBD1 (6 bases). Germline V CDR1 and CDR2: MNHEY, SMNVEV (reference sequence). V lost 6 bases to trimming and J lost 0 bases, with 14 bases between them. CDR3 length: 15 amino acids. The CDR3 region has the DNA TGTGCCAGCAGAGGGGGTGGCAGACTGAACACTGAAGCTTTCTTT. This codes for CASRGGGRLNTEAFF.

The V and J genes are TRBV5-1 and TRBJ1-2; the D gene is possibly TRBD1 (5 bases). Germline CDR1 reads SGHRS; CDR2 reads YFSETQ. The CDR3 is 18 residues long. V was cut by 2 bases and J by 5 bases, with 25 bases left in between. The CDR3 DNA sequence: TGCGCCAGCAGCTTAAAGGGGTCCAATTCTAACACTCGTTATGGCTACACCTTC. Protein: CASSLKGSNSNTRYGYTF. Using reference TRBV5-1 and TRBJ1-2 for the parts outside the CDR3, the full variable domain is KAGVTQTPRYLIKTRGQQVTLSCSPISGHRSVSWYQQTPGQGLQFLFEYFSETQRNKGNFPGRFSGRQFSNSRSEMNVSTLELGDSALYLCASSLKGSNSNTRYGYTFGSGTRLTVV.

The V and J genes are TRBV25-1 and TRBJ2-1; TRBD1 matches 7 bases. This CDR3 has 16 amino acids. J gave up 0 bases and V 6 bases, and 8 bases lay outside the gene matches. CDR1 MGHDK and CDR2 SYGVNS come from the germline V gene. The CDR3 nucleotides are TGTGCCAGCAGCCCCTATAGGGACAGCTCCTACAATGAGCAGTTCTTC. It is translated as CASSPYRDSSYNEQFF.

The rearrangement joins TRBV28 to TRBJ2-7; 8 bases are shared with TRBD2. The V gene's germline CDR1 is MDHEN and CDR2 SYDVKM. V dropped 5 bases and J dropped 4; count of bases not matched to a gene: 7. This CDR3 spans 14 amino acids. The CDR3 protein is CASSTGGVGYEQYF. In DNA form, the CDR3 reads TGTGCCAGCAGTACCGGGGGGGTAGGGTACGAGCAGTACTTC.

As DNA, the CDR3 is TGTGCCAGCAGCTTAGTAGGTCAGCTGAACACTGAAGCTTTCTTT. Protein: CASSLVGQLNTEAFF. The chain uses TRBV7-8 and TRBJ1-1, with D unclear. CDR3 length: 15 amino acids. Germline CDR1 reads SGHVS; CDR2 reads FQNEAQ. Deletions cut 1 base from V and 0 bases from J, with 9 bases between.

The CDR3 protein is CASRPRFPSGANVLTF. CDR3 coding DNA: TGTGCCAGCAGGCCCAGGTTCCCCTCTGGGGCCAACGTCCTGACTTTC. This rearrangement joins TRBV2 to TRBJ2-6; unclear D gene. CDR1 SNHLY and CDR2 FYNNEI come from the germline V gene. The V end was cut by 6 bases, the J end by 0 bases, with 12 bases between. The CDR3 runs to 16 residues.

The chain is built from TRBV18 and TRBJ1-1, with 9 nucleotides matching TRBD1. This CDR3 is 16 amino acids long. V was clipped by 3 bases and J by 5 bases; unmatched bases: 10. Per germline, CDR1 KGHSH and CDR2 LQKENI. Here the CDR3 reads CASSPGGTGIETEAFF. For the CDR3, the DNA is TGTGCCAGCTCACCCGGGGGGACAGGGATTGAGACTGAAGCTTTCTTT.

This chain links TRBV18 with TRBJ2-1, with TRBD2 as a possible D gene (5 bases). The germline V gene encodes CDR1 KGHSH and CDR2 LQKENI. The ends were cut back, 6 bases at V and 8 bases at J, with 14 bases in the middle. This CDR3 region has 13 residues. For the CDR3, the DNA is TGTGCCAGCTCCCTCGGACGGAGGTATGAGCAGTTCTTC. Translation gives CASSLGRRYEQFF.

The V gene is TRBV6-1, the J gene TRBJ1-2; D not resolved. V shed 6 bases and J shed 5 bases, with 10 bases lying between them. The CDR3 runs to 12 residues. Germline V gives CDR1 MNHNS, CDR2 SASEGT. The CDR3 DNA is TGTGCCAGCAGGAAGGTGGGGTATGGCTACACCTTC. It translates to CASRKVGYGYTF.

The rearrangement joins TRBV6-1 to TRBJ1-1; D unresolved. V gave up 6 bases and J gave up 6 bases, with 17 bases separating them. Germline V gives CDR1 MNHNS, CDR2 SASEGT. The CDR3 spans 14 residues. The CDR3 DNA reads TGTGCCAGCAGACCCGGGCTGGGAGTCTCTGAAGCTTTCTTT. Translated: CASRPGLGVSEAFF.

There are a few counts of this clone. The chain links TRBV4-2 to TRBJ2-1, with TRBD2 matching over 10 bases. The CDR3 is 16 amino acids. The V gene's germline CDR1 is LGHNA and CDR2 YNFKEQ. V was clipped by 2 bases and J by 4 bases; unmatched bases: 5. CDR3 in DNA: TGTGCCAGCAGCCAAACTCTAGCGGGAGAGTACAATGAGCAGTTCTTC. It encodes CASSQTLAGEYNEQFF.

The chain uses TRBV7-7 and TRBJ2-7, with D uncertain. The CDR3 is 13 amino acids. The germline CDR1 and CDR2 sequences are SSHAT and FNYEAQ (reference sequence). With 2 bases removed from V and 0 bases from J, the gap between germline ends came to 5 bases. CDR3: CASSLTASYEQYF. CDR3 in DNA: TGTGCCAGCAGCTTAACAGCCTCCTACGAGCAGTACTTC.

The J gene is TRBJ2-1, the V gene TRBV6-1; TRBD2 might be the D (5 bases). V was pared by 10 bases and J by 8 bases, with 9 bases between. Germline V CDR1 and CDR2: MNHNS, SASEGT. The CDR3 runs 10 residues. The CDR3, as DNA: TGTGCCACCGGGGTGGATGAGCAGTTCTTC. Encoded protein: CATGVDEQFF.

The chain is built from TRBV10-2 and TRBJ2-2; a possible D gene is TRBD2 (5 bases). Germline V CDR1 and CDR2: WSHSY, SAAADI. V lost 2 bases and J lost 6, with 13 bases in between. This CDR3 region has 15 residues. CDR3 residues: CASSEGGARAGELFF. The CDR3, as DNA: TGCGCCAGCAGTGAGGGAGGTGCCCGGGCCGGGGAGCTGTTTTTT.

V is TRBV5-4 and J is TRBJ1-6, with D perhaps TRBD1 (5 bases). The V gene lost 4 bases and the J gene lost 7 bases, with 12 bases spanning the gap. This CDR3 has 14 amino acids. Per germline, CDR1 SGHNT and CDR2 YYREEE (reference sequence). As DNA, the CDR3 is TGTGCCAGCAGCGTCCAGGGTTCGAATTCACCCCTCCACTTT. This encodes CASSVQGSNSPLHF.

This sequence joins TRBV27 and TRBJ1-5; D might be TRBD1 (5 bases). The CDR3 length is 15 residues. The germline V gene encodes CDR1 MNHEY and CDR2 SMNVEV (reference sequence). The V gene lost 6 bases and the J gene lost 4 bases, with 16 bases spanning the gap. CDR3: CASSPTGGINQPQHF. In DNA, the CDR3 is TGTGCCAGCAGCCCAACAGGAGGAATAAATCAGCCCCAGCATTTT.

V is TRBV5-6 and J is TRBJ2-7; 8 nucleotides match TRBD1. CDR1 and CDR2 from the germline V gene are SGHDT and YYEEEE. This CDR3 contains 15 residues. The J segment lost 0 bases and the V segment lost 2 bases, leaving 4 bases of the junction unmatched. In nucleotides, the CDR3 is TGTGCCAGCAGCTTTCTGGACAGGGACTCCTACGAGCAGTACTTC. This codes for CASSFLDRDSYEQYF.